The rows below give T cell receptor beta chains drawn from one sample of a study of blood T cell repertoires in COVID-19. The repertoire was sequenced with immunoSEQ multiplex PCR; TCRdb's copy has only in-frame clones and lacks some. The sample has around 120,000 clones; about 74% are singletons. Sequenced material: peripheral blood. These TCRs come from a man in his 70s with acute or convalescent COVID-19. CDR3s include the opening cysteine and the closing phenylalanine or tryptophan. A D gene is named only where the DNA matches it firmly. The size entry is marked missing in some rows and otherwise reads once, few, many or a size class.

NA,TRBV30,NA,TRBJ2-1,CAWSVFRYNEQFF,TGTGCCTGGAGTGTCTTCAGATACAATGAGCAGTTCTTC
TRBD1,TRBV27,NA,TRBJ1-1,CASSPGQGTLFNTEAFF,TGTGCCAGCAGTCCTGGACAGGGGACTCTCTTCAACACTGAAGCTTTCTTT
TRBD1,TRBV24-1,NA,TRBJ2-2,CATSDRTWTGSAGELFF,TGTGCCACCAGTGACCGTACTTGGACAGGGTCCGCCGGGGAGCTGTTTTTT
NA,TRBV4-1,NA,TRBJ2-2,CASSQDSQGTGELFF,TGCGCCAGCAGCCAAGATTCCCAGGGCACCGGGGAGCTGTTTTTT
TRBD1,TRBV5-8,NA,TRBJ2-2,CASKTPGTGVTGELFF,TGTGCCAGCAAAACTCCCGGGACAGGGGTCACCGGGGAGCTGTTTTTT
NA,TRBV5-6,NA,TRBJ2-7,CASSLVVGGEQYF,TGTGCCAGCAGCTTGGTCGTGGGGGGCGAGCAGTACTTC
TRBD1,TRBV12-3/TRBV12-4,NA,TRBJ1-2,CASSPGQGDHTF,TGTGCCAGCAGTCCGGGACAGGGAGACCACACCTTC
TRBD2,TRBV20-1,NA,TRBJ2-3,CSASPWTSGTTDTQYF,TGCAGTGCTAGTCCCTGGACTAGCGGAACCACAGATACGCAGTATTTT
TRBD1,TRBV9,NA,TRBJ2-3,CASSSRQGSTDTQYF,TGTGCCAGCAGCTCCCGACAGGGCAGCACAGATACGCAGTATTTT
NA,TRBV18,NA,TRBJ2-5,CASSRPPGDSDGQETQYF,TGTGCCAGCTCACGCCCCCCCGGTGACAGTGACGGCCAAGAGACCCAGTACTTC
TRBD2,TRBV7-3,NA,TRBJ2-2,CASSPGLAGTGELFF,TGTGCCAGCAGCCCGGGACTAGCGGGGACCGGGGAGCTGTTTTTT
TRBD2,TRBV7-9,once,TRBJ2-1,CASSSTSGGDPNEQFF,TGTGCCAGCAGCTCCACTAGCGGGGGGGATCCCAATGAGCAGTTCTTC
NA,TRBV15,NA,TRBJ2-3,CATSRPSGITDTQYF,TGTGCCACCAGCAGACCTTCAGGGATCACAGATACGCAGTATTTT
TRBD1,TRBV18,once,TRBJ1-2,CASSLSTGDGYTF,TGTGCCAGCTCACTATCAACAGGGGATGGCTACACCTTC
NA,TRBV5-6,NA,TRBJ2-7,CASSLDRHYEQYF,TGTGCCAGCAGCTTGGATAGACACTACGAGCAGTACTTC
TRBD1,TRBV9,NA,TRBJ2-1,CASSVGQGERFF,TGTGCCAGCAGCGTAGGACAGGGTGAGCGGTTCTTC
NA,TRBV3-1/TRBV3-2,NA,TRBJ2-2,CASSQDGTGELFF,TGTGCCAGCAGCCAAGACGGGACCGGGGAGCTGTTTTTT
TRBD1,TRBV5-1,NA,TRBJ1-2,CASSQRTGEDGYTF,TGCGCCAGCAGCCAGCGGACAGGGGAGGATGGCTACACCTTC
NA,TRBV19,NA,TRBJ1-1,CASWVQGNEEPEAFF,TGTGCCAGTTGGGTACAGGGAAATGAAGAACCTGAAGCTTTCTTT
NA,TRBV9,NA,TRBJ2-1,CASSVGWGLPANEQFF,TGTGCCAGCAGCGTAGGGTGGGGACTTCCCGCCAATGAGCAGTTCTTC
NA,TRBV9,NA,TRBJ1-2,CASSVDENYGYTF,TGTGCCAGCAGCGTAGATGAGAACTATGGCTACACCTTC
NA,TRBV7-8,NA,TRBJ2-3,CASSLDRGTDTQYF,TGTGCCAGCAGCCTCGACAGAGGCACAGATACGCAGTATTTT
NA,TRBV4-2,few,TRBJ1-5,CASSQGRVSQPQHF,TGTGCCAGCAGCCAAGGGAGGGTATCTCAGCCCCAGCATTTT
TRBD2,TRBV28,NA,TRBJ2-1,CASSLPGLGGRAAYFF,TGTGCCAGCAGTTTACCCGGACTTGGCGGGAGGGCCGCCTACTTCTTC
NA,TRBV3-1/TRBV3-2,once,TRBJ1-2,CASSQDSLGRGYTF,TGTGCCAGCAGCCAAGACTCTTTGGGGAGAGGCTACACCTTC
TRBD2,TRBV19,NA,TRBJ2-1,CASRASRGGLYNEQFF,TGTGCCAGTAGAGCTAGCCGGGGGGGCCTCTACAATGAGCAGTTCTTC
NA,TRBV4-1,NA,TRBJ1-5,CASSQDFARSRSPRPQHF,TGCGCCAGCAGCCAAGATTTCGCGAGGTCTCGCTCCCCTAGACCCCAGCATTTT
NA,TRBV9,NA,TRBJ1-3,CASSPGENTIYF,TGTGCCAGCAGCCCCGGGGAAAACACCATATATTTT
NA,TRBV5-4,NA,TRBJ2-3,CASSLGAGATDTQYF,TGTGCCAGCAGCTTGGGGGCGGGGGCGACAGATACGCAGTATTTT
TRBD1,TRBV27,few,TRBJ1-4,CASTTPGGGVEKLFF,TGTGCCAGCACCACACCAGGAGGGGGCGTTGAAAAACTGTTTTTT
NA,TRBV6-2/TRBV6-3,once,TRBJ2-7,CASSSTGYYEQYF,TGTGCCAGCAGTTCCACGGGGTACTACGAGCAGTACTTC
TRBD2,TRBV7-9,NA,TRBJ2-1,CASSLFIAGGREQFF,TGTGCCAGCAGCTTGTTTATAGCGGGAGGACGAGAGCAGTTCTTC
TRBD2,TRBV2,NA,TRBJ2-4,CASSEGLAENIQYF,TGTGCCAGCAGTGAAGGGCTAGCGGAAAACATTCAGTACTTC
NA,TRBV18,NA,TRBJ2-7,CASSPGPTGSSYEQYF,TGTGCCAGCTCACCTGGCCCCACGGGTAGCTCCTACGAGCAGTACTTC
NA,TRBV5-1,once,TRBJ2-1,CASSRDTYNEQFF,TGCGCCAGCAGCAGGGACACGTACAATGAGCAGTTCTTC
TRBD1,TRBV5-1,NA,TRBJ1-2,CASSSGQGAGYGYTF,TGCGCCAGCAGCTCCGGACAGGGGGCGGGGTATGGCTACACCTTC
TRBD2,TRBV10-1,NA,TRBJ2-1,CASGGTRGYNEQFF,TGCGCCAGCGGAGGGACTAGAGGTTACAATGAGCAGTTCTTC
TRBD1,TRBV12-5,NA,TRBJ2-7,CASGSGIGQAYSYEQYF,TGTGCTAGTGGTTCCGGGATAGGACAGGCCTACTCCTACGAGCAGTACTTC
TRBD1,TRBV4-1,NA,TRBJ1-1,CASSQIDRGTEAFF,TGCGCCAGCAGCCAAATCGACAGGGGGACTGAAGCTTTCTTT
NA,TRBV18,NA,TRBJ1-6,CASSPPGPGGGISPLHF,TGTGCCAGCTCACCACCAGGCCCCGGGGGGGGGATATCACCCCTCCACTTT
TRBD1,TRBV9,NA,TRBJ2-7,CASSVEEGALEQYF,TGTGCCAGCAGCGTAGAAGAGGGGGCTCTCGAGCAGTACTTC
NA,TRBV11-2,NA,TRBJ2-3,CASSLDGTTTQYF,TGTGCCAGCAGCTTAGACGGGACAACTACGCAGTATTTT
NA,TRBV18,NA,TRBJ1-3,CASSGSTHSSGNTIYF,TGTGCCAGCTCAGGGTCGACACACAGCTCTGGAAACACCATATATTTT
TRBD1,TRBV28,NA,TRBJ1-2,CASREAGGVGGYTF,TGTGCCAGCAGAGAGGCAGGGGGCGTCGGTGGCTACACCTTC
NA,TRBV7-9,NA,TRBJ1-1,CASSLDTGTEAFF,TGTGCCAGCAGTTTGGACACCGGCACTGAAGCTTTCTTT
TRBD2,TRBV20-1,few,TRBJ2-5,CSASPLAGALETQYF,TGCAGTGCTAGTCCTTTAGCGGGGGCCCTGGAGACCCAGTACTTC
TRBD1,TRBV6-6,NA,TRBJ1-2,CASRNDRGNYGYTF,TGTGCCAGCAGGAACGACAGGGGTAACTATGGCTACACCTTC
NA,TRBV6-4,NA,TRBJ1-5,CASSQEGFQPQHF,TGTGCCAGCAGCCAAGAGGGATTCCAGCCCCAGCATTTT
TRBD2,TRBV7-3,NA,TRBJ2-5,CASSLWGGETQYF,TGTGCCAGCAGCTTGTGGGGGGGAGAGACCCAGTACTTC
TRBD1,TRBV27,NA,TRBJ1-1,CASSLTGGRENTEAFF,TGTGCCAGCAGCCTCACAGGGGGCAGGGAAAACACTGAAGCTTTCTTT
NA,TRBV4-2,NA,TRBJ1-2,CASSQATRQIYGYTF,TGTGCCAGCAGCCAAGCGACCCGACAGATCTATGGCTACACCTTC
NA,TRBV7-9,NA,TRBJ2-7,CASSTNSHWSYEQYF,TGTGCCAGCAGCACAAACAGTCACTGGTCCTACGAGCAGTACTTC
NA,TRBV4-3,NA,TRBJ2-1,CASSPQGNEQFF,TGCGCCAGCAGCCCGCAGGGAAATGAGCAGTTCTTC
TRBD2,TRBV7-9,NA,TRBJ2-1,CASSLGSGAFYNEQFF,TGTGCCAGCAGCTTAGGTAGCGGGGCATTCTACAATGAGCAGTTCTTC
NA,TRBV3-1/TRBV3-2,NA,TRBJ2-6,CASSQQGSGANVLTF,TGTGCCAGCAGCCAACAGGGGTCTGGGGCCAACGTCCTGACTTTC
TRBD2,TRBV7-3,NA,TRBJ2-3,CASSPGTSGGTDTQYF,TGTGCCAGCAGCCCCGGGACTAGCGGGGGCACAGATACGCAGTATTTT
TRBD1,TRBV27,NA,TRBJ2-1,CASSRDSYFEQFF,TGTGCCAGCAGTCGGGACAGTTATTTTGAGCAGTTCTTC
NA,TRBV24-1,NA,TRBJ2-5,CATSDPTGSPQETQYF,TGTGCCACCAGTGATCCCACAGGGTCGCCCCAAGAGACCCAGTACTTC
NA,TRBV18,NA,TRBJ2-5,CASSGGETQYF,TGTGCCAGCTCCGGAGGCGAGACCCAGTACTTC
NA,TRBV5-4,NA,TRBJ2-3,CASSFLGTWDTQYF,TGTGCCAGCAGCTTTCTAGGGACTTGGGATACGCAGTATTTT